This entry lists 26 T cell receptor beta chains sequenced from one sample in a study of T cell repertoires in cytomegalovirus infection. Each CDR3 protein is one row after TCRdb ran MiXCR on the reads. The sample has over 50,000 distinct CDR3 sequences, 20% to 25% seen once; the top ten hold 60% to 75%. The antigens of these receptors remain unknown. The sequencing here drew on CD8+ T cells from cultured PBMCs, taken from culture after CMV antigen stimulation. The receptors originated from a human donor in good health (CMV status not recorded). Some clones in this sample may be carry-over from other donors' samples.

This clonotype was recorded a few times. The V gene is TRBV28, the J gene TRBJ2-7; 8 bases map to TRBD1. This CDR3 is built from 13 residues. V lost 4 bases and J lost 6; bases outside the gene matches: 5. The germline V gene encodes CDR1 MDHEN and CDR2 SYDVKM. The CDR3 sequence is CASSYDRGGEQYF. The DNA for the CDR3 is TGTGCCAGCAGTTACGACAGGGGAGGCGAGCAGTACTTC.

The chain has TRBV7-2 and TRBJ2-7; D may be TRBD2 (6 bases). Germline assignment: CDR1 SGHTA and CDR2 FQGNSA. Trimming took 3 bases from V and 0 from J, leaving 15 bases between them. The CDR3 runs 16 residues. Here the CDR3 DNA reads TGTGCCAGCAGCTTCTCTCATCTAGCGTCCTCCTACGAGCAGTACTTC. Encoded protein: CASSFSHLASSYEQYF.

DNA for the CDR3: TGTGCCAGCAGTTTAGCGTATGAGGGAGAGAACACTGAAGCTTTCTTT. This translates into CASSLAYEGENTEAFF. The chain joins TRBV12-3 or TRBV12-4 to TRBJ1-1; D gene unclear. The CDR3 is 16 residues long. V shed 0 bases and J shed 1 base, with 12 bases lying between them.

This clonotype was seen a few times. This sequence joins TRBV7-9 and TRBJ2-3; D is unresolved. The CDR3 spans 13 residues. V was trimmed by 6 bases and J by 2 bases, leaving 9 bases between them. Germline loops: CDR1 SEHNR, CDR2 FQNEAQ (reference sequence). For the CDR3, the DNA is TGTGCCAGCAGTCACATCAACACAGATACGCAGTATTTT. It translates to CASSHINTDTQYF.

The V gene is TRBV7-2, the J gene TRBJ1-3; possible D gene TRBD1, 5 bases. The CDR3 extends over 16 amino acids. Trimming left V 1 base short and J 1 base short, with 11 bases between. Per germline, CDR1 SGHTA and CDR2 FQGNSA. The CDR3 DNA reads TGTGCCAGCAGCTTAGGGGGGTTTCGGTCTGGAAACACCATATATTTT. Protein sequence: CASSLGGFRSGNTIYF.

This clonotype was seen a few times. This chain uses TRBV12-5 with TRBJ1-6, with D unclear. Trimming removed 1 base at V and 8 bases at J, with 6 bases between. Germline values: CDR1 LGHNT, CDR2 FRNRAP. CDR3 length equals 13 residues. The CDR3 region is CASGLGPYSPLHF. CDR3 DNA: TGTGCTAGTGGTTTGGGTCCATATTCACCCCTCCACTTT.

This chain uses TRBV2 with TRBJ2-1; 7 nucleotides line up with TRBD1. Germline V lookup: CDR1 SNHLY, CDR2 FYNNEI. The CDR3 is 20 amino acids. J was trimmed by 0 bases and V by 4 bases; bases with no gene match: 18. The DNA of the CDR3 is TGTGCCAGCAGTGTCCCACAGGGGTTCCCACAAACAAGCTCCTACAATGAGCAGTTCTTC. Encoded protein: CASSVPQGFPQTSSYNEQFF.

The rearrangement links TRBV7-6 to TRBJ2-7; tentatively, D is TRBD1 (5 bases). Germline CDR1 and CDR2: SGHVS and FNYEAQ. The CDR3 consists of 17 residues. Trimming took off 1 base at V and 1 base at J, with 17 bases between the two ends. CDR3 sequence reads: CASSLDPDRPLSYEQYF. For the CDR3, the DNA is TGTGCCAGCAGCTTAGACCCCGACAGACCCCTATCCTACGAGCAGTACTTC.

This clonotype has more than one count but fewer than ten. One end of the junction is discordant with germline, which a read error may explain. V is TRBV7-6 and J is TRBJ2-5; D gene unclear. The CDR3 contains 9 residues. The germline CDR1 and CDR2 sequences are SGHVS and FNYEAQ. CDR3 sequence (DNA): TGTGCCAGCAGCCCCACAAGTCCCTTC. Amino acid sequence: CASSPTSPF.

This clonotype was observed a few times. The J gene is TRBJ2-3, the V gene TRBV7-2, with 15 bases that match TRBD2. Trimming cost V 5 bases and J 4 bases; bases outside gene matches: 4. Germline V gene data show CDR1 as SGHTA and CDR2 as FQGNSA. CDR3 length equals 16 residues. The CDR3 coding sequence is TGTGCCAGCAGCCCCGGACTAGCGGGGGGGGCAGATACGCAGTATTTT. Translating it yields CASSPGLAGGADTQYF.

V gene TRBV7-2 combines with J gene TRBJ1-6, with D unclear. CDR1 and CDR2 (germline): SGHTA, FQGNSA. This CDR3 is built from 16 residues. V lost 8 bases, J lost 7 bases, and 21 bases lay in between. The CDR3: CASSASRPHGNSPLHF. In DNA form, the CDR3 reads TGTGCCAGCTCAGCTTCAAGGCCACACGGGAATTCACCCCTCCACTTT.

Only a few counts were recorded for this clonotype. V and J are TRBV27 and TRBJ1-1; D is uncertain. The V gene lost 5 bases and the J gene lost 4 bases, with 20 bases spanning the gap. Germline-derived CDR1 and CDR2 are MNHEY and SMNVEV (reference sequence). The length of the CDR3 is 16 residues. This CDR3 reads CASSVTAAALFTEAFF. CDR3 DNA sequence: TGTGCCAGCAGTGTAACCGCTGCGGCGTTGTTCACTGAAGCTTTCTTT.

The gene calls are TRBV20-1 and TRBJ2-1; D tentatively reads TRBD1 or TRBD2 (5 bases each). The germline V and J ends were trimmed by 3 bases and 4 bases, with 10 bases remaining between them. Germline CDR1 DFQATT, CDR2 SNEGSKA (reference sequence). The CDR3 has 13 residues. CDR3 protein: CSASVGRYNEQFF. The CDR3 coding sequence is TGCAGTGCTAGCGTGGGACGGTACAATGAGCAGTTCTTC.

This clonotype has only a few counts. The gene calls are TRBV12-3 or TRBV12-4 and TRBJ2-5; 8 nucleotides agree with TRBD1. Losses at the gene ends were 2 bases for V and 5 bases for J; bases not matched to a gene: 10. The CDR3 is made up of 16 amino acids. CDR3 loop: CASSLTGTGHRETQYF. In DNA form, the CDR3 reads TGTGCCAGCAGTTTAACCGGGACAGGCCATAGGGAGACCCAGTACTTC.

V gene TRBV10-3 combines with J gene TRBJ1-1; D is ambiguous. The germline V gene encodes CDR1 ENHRY and CDR2 SYGVKD. V was pared by 0 bases and J by 1 base, with 9 bases between. This CDR3 comprises 15 residues. The CDR3 nucleotides read TGTGCCATCAGTGAGTCGCTAGTTCAGAACACTGAAGCTTTCTTT. It yields the protein CAISESLVQNTEAFF.

This clonotype was counted between two and nine times. This chain links TRBV6-5 with TRBJ1-6, with 7 bases fitting TRBD1. J was trimmed by 6 bases and V by 5 bases; bases with no gene match: 10. The germline CDR1 and CDR2 sequences are MNHEY and SVGAGI. The CDR3 length is 16 residues. CDR3 bases: TGTGCCAGCAGTCCTTCCAGGGGACAGATTAATTCACCCCTCCACTTT. Encoded protein: CASSPSRGQINSPLHF.

This clonotype came up a few times. This chain joins TRBV12-3 or TRBV12-4 and TRBJ2-1, with TRBD1 matching over 7 bases. The CDR3 is made up of 15 amino acids. V shed 6 bases and J 7 bases; nucleotides not matched to a gene: 12. This chain's CDR3 is CASSSEDRVGNEQFF. The CDR3 nucleotides read TGTGCCAGCAGCTCGGAAGACAGGGTCGGTAATGAGCAGTTCTTC.

The J gene is TRBJ2-7, the V gene TRBV6-2 or TRBV6-3, with D perhaps TRBD2 (6 bases). CDR3 length: 13 amino acids. V was trimmed by 3 bases and J by 6 bases, leaving 12 bases between them. Germline V gene lookup returns CDR1 MNHEY and CDR2 SVGEGT. CDR3 sequence (DNA): TGTGCCAGCAGTTATAGTTGGGGAGGCGAGCAGTACTTC. It specifies CASSYSWGGEQYF.

The chain recombines TRBV4-2 with TRBJ1-1; perhaps TRBD1 as D (5 bases). The CDR3 covers 13 residues. Germline V gene lookup returns CDR1 LGHNA and CDR2 YNFKEQ. Between the trimmed V and J ends, which lost 6 bases and 4 bases, there was a span of 12 bases. CDR3 nucleotide sequence: TGTGCCAGCAGGGGGGGGGTGGGCACTGAAGCTTTCTTT. Its translation: CASRGGVGTEAFF.

This clonotype was seen more than once but under ten times. This chain uses TRBV7-2 with TRBJ2-4; TRBD1 agrees at 9 bases. V trimming: 8 bases; J trimming: 4 bases; junction bases outside the gene matches: 6. The CDR3 covers 14 residues. Germline CDR1 SGHTA, CDR2 FQGNSA. This chain's CDR3 is CASGRTGVKNIQYF. In DNA form, the CDR3 reads TGTGCCAGCGGACGGACAGGGGTAAAAAACATTCAGTACTTC.

The chain uses TRBV7-9 and TRBJ2-5; 11 bases line up with TRBD2. V shed 5 bases, J shed 0 bases, and the junction held 5 bases outside the gene matches. Germline CDR1 reads SEHNR; CDR2 reads FQNEAQ (reference sequence). This CDR3 comprises 16 residues. CDR3 in DNA: TGTGCCAGCAGCCCTAGCGGGGGGCTTTACCAAGAGACCCAGTACTTC. Protein: CASSPSGGLYQETQYF.

This clonotype was detected only a few times. The gene calls are TRBV7-6 and TRBJ2-3; D call uncertain. Germline V lookup: CDR1 SGHVS, CDR2 FNYEAQ. The CDR3 has 12 amino acids. Trimming cost V 5 bases and J 2 bases, with 5 bases left between them. CDR3 protein: CASSRLTDTQYF. In DNA form, the CDR3 reads TGTGCCAGCAGCCGACTCACAGATACGCAGTATTTT.

This clonotype has a handful of counts. V is TRBV7-9 and J is TRBJ2-1; D uncertain. V was cut by 5 bases and J by 7 bases, with 12 bases left in between. This CDR3 region has 13 residues. CDR1 and CDR2 (germline): SEHNR, FQNEAQ (reference sequence). The CDR3 sequence: CASSPKGGNEQFF. The CDR3 region has the DNA TGTGCCAGCAGCCCCAAGGGTGGGAATGAGCAGTTCTTC.

The chain carries TRBV20-1 and TRBJ2-5, with unresolved D. Trimming removed 0 bases at V and 7 bases at J, with 18 bases between. The V gene's germline CDR1 is DFQATT and CDR2 SNEGSKA (reference sequence). The CDR3 spans 15 residues. CDR3 sequence: CSARDRRDALGTQYF. CDR3 nucleotides: TGCAGTGCTAGAGATCGGCGAGATGCCCTTGGGACCCAGTACTTC.

This clonotype was counted a few times. The chain couples TRBV7-6 to TRBJ2-7; 9 bases line up with TRBD2. J lost 2 bases, V lost 3 bases, and 11 bases had no gene match. The CDR3 runs to 17 residues. The germline CDR1 and CDR2 sequences are SGHVS and FNYEAQ. The CDR3 DNA is TGTGCCAGCAGCTTGAGTCGAACGGGACTAGCTGCCTACGAGCAGTACTTC. This encodes CASSLSRTGLAAYEQYF.

The rearrangement uses TRBV6-2 or TRBV6-3 and TRBJ1-5; D is ambiguous. Trimming left V 2 bases short and J 7 bases short, with 6 bases between. Germline V gives CDR1 MNHEY, CDR2 SVGEGT. This CDR3 region has 12 residues. The CDR3 nucleotides read TGTGCCAGCAGTTACGTCACACAGCCCCAGCATTTT. Protein product: CASSYVTQPQHF.